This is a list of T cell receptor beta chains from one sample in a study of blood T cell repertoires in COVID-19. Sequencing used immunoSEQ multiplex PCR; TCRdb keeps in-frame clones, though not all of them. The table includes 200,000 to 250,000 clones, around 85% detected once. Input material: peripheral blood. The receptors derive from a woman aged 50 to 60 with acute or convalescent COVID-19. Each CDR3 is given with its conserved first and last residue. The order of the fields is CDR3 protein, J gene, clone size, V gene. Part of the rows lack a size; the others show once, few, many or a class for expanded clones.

cdr3_aa: CASSPPGTGSYEQYF
j_call: TRBJ2-7
clone_size: .
v_call: TRBV18

cdr3_aa: CASSVIIAGDTDTQYF
j_call: TRBJ2-3
clone_size: few
v_call: TRBV9

cdr3_aa: CASSLNRDEQYF
j_call: TRBJ2-7
clone_size: .
v_call: TRBV7-2

cdr3_aa: CASHSSGASYEQYF
j_call: TRBJ2-7
clone_size: .
v_call: TRBV25-1

cdr3_aa: CASSEIANYGYTF
j_call: TRBJ1-2
clone_size: .
v_call: TRBV6-1

cdr3_aa: CASSPQENTEAFF
j_call: TRBJ1-1
clone_size: .
v_call: TRBV4-3

cdr3_aa: CAISESLAGGVDTQYF
j_call: TRBJ2-3
clone_size: .
v_call: TRBV10-3

cdr3_aa: CASSKNSGGEYF
j_call: TRBJ2-3
clone_size: .
v_call: TRBV21-1

cdr3_aa: CAWRPKAGEKLFF
j_call: TRBJ1-4
clone_size: few
v_call: TRBV30

cdr3_aa: CASSVGIGISYNEQFF
j_call: TRBJ2-1
clone_size: .
v_call: TRBV9

cdr3_aa: CASSSYGTAMGDTEAFF
j_call: TRBJ1-1
clone_size: .
v_call: TRBV27

cdr3_aa: CAISKSNTEAFF
j_call: TRBJ1-1
clone_size: .
v_call: TRBV10-3

cdr3_aa: CASRGDPSYNSPLHF
j_call: TRBJ1-6
clone_size: .
v_call: TRBV2

cdr3_aa: CASSLTGDNYGYTF
j_call: TRBJ1-2
clone_size: .
v_call: TRBV2

cdr3_aa: CASGPPRGLNTEAFF
j_call: TRBJ1-1
clone_size: .
v_call: TRBV12-5

cdr3_aa: CASSVGAQTGGNTIYF
j_call: TRBJ1-3
clone_size: .
v_call: TRBV9

cdr3_aa: CATSRAGINYGYTF
j_call: TRBJ1-2
clone_size: few
v_call: TRBV15

cdr3_aa: CASSYRRDGFGNTIYF
j_call: TRBJ1-3
clone_size: .
v_call: TRBV6-5

cdr3_aa: CASSPPEWSAEAFF
j_call: TRBJ1-1
clone_size: .
v_call: TRBV7-9

cdr3_aa: CASSPGGLRLYNEQFF
j_call: TRBJ2-1
clone_size: once
v_call: TRBV5-1

cdr3_aa: CAWLRPGWEETQYF
j_call: TRBJ2-5
clone_size: .
v_call: TRBV30

cdr3_aa: CASSQDIIGDRGQPQHF
j_call: TRBJ1-5
clone_size: few
v_call: TRBV3-1/TRBV3-2

cdr3_aa: CASSYSVYSNQPQHF
j_call: TRBJ1-5
clone_size: .
v_call: TRBV6-2/TRBV6-3

cdr3_aa: CASSPTGYAEAFF
j_call: TRBJ1-1
clone_size: .
v_call: TRBV18